The clone carrying this T cell receptor (beta chain) showed up just a few times. This specimen comes from a study of blood T cells in healthy people across ages. CDR1 SGHRS and CDR2 YFSETQ come from the germline V gene. V shed 4 bases, J shed 0 bases, and the junction held 8 bases outside the gene matches. The CDR3 has 17 residues. A sample-barcoded 5' primer and a J-beta primer mix were used in a second PCR of about 6 to 12 cycles. CDR3-containing paired-end reads numbered at least 3 million in each sample. TCRdb itself ran the 5' RACE reads through MiXCR, one entry per CDR3 protein. The sample lists fewer than 1,000,000 distinct CDR3 sequences, about 47% occurring once.

The chain couples TRBV5-1 to TRBJ1-1; TRBD1 matches 11 bases. The sample consisted of blood. This receptor was identified in a man older than 75 in good health. CDR3 in amino acids: CASSPDGTGGMNTEAFF. Here the CDR3 DNA reads TGCGCCAGCAGCCCGGACGGGACAGGGGGTATGAACACTGAAGCTTTCTTT.